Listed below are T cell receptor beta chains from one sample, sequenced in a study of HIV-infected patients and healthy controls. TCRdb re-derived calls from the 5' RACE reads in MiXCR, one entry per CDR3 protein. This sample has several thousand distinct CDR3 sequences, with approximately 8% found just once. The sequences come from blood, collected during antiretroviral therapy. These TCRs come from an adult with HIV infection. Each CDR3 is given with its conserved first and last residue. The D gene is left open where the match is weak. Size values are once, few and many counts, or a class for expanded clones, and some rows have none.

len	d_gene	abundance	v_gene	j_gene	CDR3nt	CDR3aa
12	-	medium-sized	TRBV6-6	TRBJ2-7	TGTGCCAGCAGTTACTTTAGCTACGAGCAGTACTTC	CASSYFSYEQYF
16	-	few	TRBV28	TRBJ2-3	TGTGCCAGCCGAACCCGGCTAGTGGAGAGCACAGATACGCAGTATTTT	CASRTRLVESTDTQYF
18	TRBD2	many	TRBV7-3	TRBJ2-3	TGTGCCAGCAGCTTAAAGGTGTTGGCGGGGGGCTACACAGATACGCAGTATTTT	CASSLKVLAGGYTDTQYF
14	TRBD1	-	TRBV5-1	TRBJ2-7	TGCGCCAGCAGTGGTTCGGGACAGCTCTACGAGCAGTACTTC	CASSGSGQLYEQYF
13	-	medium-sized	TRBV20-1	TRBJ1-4	TGCAGTGCTAGGACGGAAACTAATGAAAAACTGTTTTTT	CSARTETNEKLFF
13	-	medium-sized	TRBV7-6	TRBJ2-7	TGTGCCAGCAGCCCAGAGACCGACTACGAGCAGTACTTC	CASSPETDYEQYF
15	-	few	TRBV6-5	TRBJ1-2	TGTGCCAGCAGTTACATGGCCAGCTATACCGACGGCTACACCTTC	CASSYMASYTDGYTF
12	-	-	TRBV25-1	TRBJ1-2	TGTGCCAGCAGTGTAGGGAACTATGGCTACACCTTC	CASSVGNYGYTF
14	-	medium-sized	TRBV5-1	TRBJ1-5	TGCGCCAGCGCGCGTACCTTGGAGAATCAGCCCCAGCATTTT	CASARTLENQPQHF
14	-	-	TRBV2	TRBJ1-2	TGTGCCAGCAGTGCTACAGCCTACGATTATGGCTACACCTTC	CASSATAYDYGYTF
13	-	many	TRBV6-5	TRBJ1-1	TGTGCCAGCAGTTACTCTAAGGGTAAAGAAGCTTTCTTT	CASSYSKGKEAFF
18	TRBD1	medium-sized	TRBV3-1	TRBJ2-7	TGTGCCAGCAGCCCGGGACAGGGGCCCCTATCATCCTCCTACGAGCAGTACTTC	CASSPGQGPLSSSYEQYF
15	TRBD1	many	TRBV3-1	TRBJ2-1	TGTGCCAGCAGCACACCGGACAGGGCGGCCAATGAGCAGTTCTTC	CASSTPDRAANEQFF
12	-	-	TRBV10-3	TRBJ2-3	TGTGCCATCAGGGGCTTGGGGCATACGCAGTATTTT	CAIRGLGHTQYF
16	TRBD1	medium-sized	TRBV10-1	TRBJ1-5	TGCGCCAGGATCGTCCTTGGGACAGCGCATTGTCAGCCCCAGCATTTT	CARIVLGTAHCQPQHF
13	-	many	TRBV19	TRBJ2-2	TGTGCCAGTAGAAGGGTTGGCACCGGGGAGCTGTTTTTT	CASRRVGTGELFF
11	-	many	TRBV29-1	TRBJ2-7	TGCAGCGTGGAGGGAGAGTACGAGCAGTACTTC	CSVEGEYEQYF
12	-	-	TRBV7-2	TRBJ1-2	TGTGCCAGCAGCCCAGCCAACTATGGCTACACCTTC	CASSPANYGYTF
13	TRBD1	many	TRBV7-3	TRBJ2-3	TGTGCCAGCAGCTTAGGACAGGGTGGTACGCAGTATTTT	CASSLGQGGTQYF
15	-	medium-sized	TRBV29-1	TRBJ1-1	TGCAGCGCGACGGGAGTGAACCTAGGGAACACTGAAGCTTTCTTT	CSATGVNLGNTEAFF
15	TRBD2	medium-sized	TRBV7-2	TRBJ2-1	TGTGCCAGCAGCTTATTGCGGGGGGCCGGGGAGCAGCAGTTCTTC	CASSLLRGAGEQQFF
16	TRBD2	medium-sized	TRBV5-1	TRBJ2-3	TGCGCCCCCCCGGCTAGCGGGGGACTTAGCACAGATACGCAGTATTTT	CAPPASGGLSTDTQYF
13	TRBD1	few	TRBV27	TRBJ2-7	TGTGCCAGCAGTCCCAGACAGGGCTACGAGCAGTACTTC	CASSPRQGYEQYF
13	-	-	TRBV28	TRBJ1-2	TGTGCCAGCAGTTTGCGGCAGTTCTATGGCTACACCTTC	CASSLRQFYGYTF
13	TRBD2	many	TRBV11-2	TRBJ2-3	TGTGCCAGCAGCTTAGGGACTAGAGATACGCAGTATTTT	CASSLGTRDTQYF
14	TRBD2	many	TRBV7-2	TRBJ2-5	TGTGCCAGCAGCCTCGGCGGGGGTCAAGAGACCCAGTACTTC	CASSLGGGQETQYF